Listed below are T cell receptor beta chains from one sample, sequenced in a study of patients and donors after allogeneic stem cell transplantation. TCRdb fed the RT-PCR reads into MiXCR, producing one record per CDR3 protein. There are under 200,000 distinct CDR3 sequences in the sample; 30% occur only once, and about 3.3% lies in the top ten. The sequenced material came from blood, either unsorted or a sorted T cell fraction (not recorded which). These TCRs come from a human donor who was either an allogeneic HSCT recipient or a stem cell or donor lymphocyte infusion donor (not recorded which). It is not recorded whose cells these are; they may come from a transplant donor. Both conserved end residues are part of each CDR3. The D gene is left open where the match is weak. Size is stated for part of the rows, as once, few or many counts, or as a class when the clone is expanded.

J	size	V	D	CDR3	DNA
TRBJ2-2	-	TRBV12-3/TRBV12-4	TRBD2	CASSSRLAGNTGELFF	TGTGCCAGCAGTTCCAGACTAGCTGGAAACACCGGGGAGCTGTTTTTT
TRBJ2-3	few	TRBV27	-	CASSSKRGTDTQYF	TGTGCCAGCAGTTCCAAGAGGGGCACAGATACGCAGTATTTT
TRBJ2-7	-	TRBV28	-	CASSPSPWTYEQYF	TGTGCCAGCAGTCCCTCTCCCTGGACCTACGAGCAGTACTTC
TRBJ1-1	-	TRBV7-8	-	CASSLGIGVGAEAFF	TGTGCCAGCAGCTTAGGGATAGGGGTGGGCGCTGAAGCTTTCTTT
TRBJ2-2	-	TRBV5-5	-	CASSLESFTGELFF	TGTGCCAGCAGCTTGGAGAGCTTCACCGGGGAGCTGTTTTTT
TRBJ1-1	few	TRBV20-1	-	CSAKLDKVNTEAFF	TGCAGTGCTAAACTGGACAAGGTGAACACTGAAGCTTTCTTT
TRBJ2-1	few	TRBV20-1	TRBD2	CSAGTNSYNEQFF	TGCAGTGCCGGGACTAACTCCTACAATGAGCAGTTCTTC
TRBJ1-5	-	TRBV18	-	CASSVADQPQHF	TGTGCCAGCTCAGTTGCAGATCAGCCCCAGCATTTT
TRBJ1-1	few	TRBV27	-	CASSLWAANTEAFF	TGTGCCAGCAGTTTATGGGCGGCGAACACTGAAGCTTTCTTT
TRBJ2-3	-	TRBV6-1	-	CASSEGTVSTDTQYF	TGTGCCAGCAGTGAAGGAACAGTGAGCACAGATACGCAGTATTTT
TRBJ1-2	many	TRBV24-1	-	CATSQQGIGYGYTF	TGTGCCACCAGTCAGCAGGGAATCGGCTATGGCTACACCTTC
TRBJ2-2	few	TRBV7-9	TRBD2	CASSPGTSGSQGELFF	TGTGCCAGCAGCCCCGGGACTAGCGGGAGTCAGGGGGAGCTGTTTTTT
TRBJ1-4	-	TRBV16	-	CASSQSGQTVFNEKLFF	TGTGCCAGCAGCCAATCTGGCCAGACAGTCTTTAATGAAAAACTGTTTTTT
TRBJ2-7	-	TRBV20-1	-	CSARPRQGGEQYF	TGCAGTGCTAGACCCCGGCAGGGGGGCGAGCAGTACTTC
TRBJ2-3	-	TRBV27	TRBD2	CASSWGGTDTQYF	TGTGCCAGCAGTTGGGGGGGGACAGATACGCAGTATTTT
TRBJ2-1	-	TRBV6-2/TRBV6-3	-	CASSFWREYNEQFF	TGTGCCAGCAGTTTCTGGCGGGAATACAATGAGCAGTTCTTC
TRBJ2-1	-	TRBV20-1	-	CSAGYEGQQFF	TGCAGTGCGGGGTATGAGGGCCAACAGTTCTTC
TRBJ2-5	once	TRBV4-2	TRBD2	CASSQSGTRKETQYF	TGTGCCAGCAGCCAAAGTGGGACTAGGAAAGAGACCCAGTACTTC
TRBJ2-7	few	TRBV28	-	CASSFIGQIYEQYF	TGTGCCAGCAGTTTTATAGGACAGATATACGAGCAGTACTTC
TRBJ1-1	few	TRBV28	TRBD1	CASINLDRGLDEAFF	TGTGCCAGCATCAACCTGGACAGGGGACTCGATGAAGCTTTCTTT
TRBJ1-1	-	TRBV29-1	-	CSVALTEDTEAFF	TGCAGCGTTGCACTAACCGAGGACACTGAAGCTTTCTTT
TRBJ2-2	-	TRBV4-3	-	CASSRKTGAKNTGELFF	TGCGCCAGCAGCCGAAAGACGGGGGCCAAGAACACCGGGGAGCTGTTTTTT
TRBJ2-3	-	TRBV4-3	-	CASSQARGSVDTQYF	TGCGCCAGCAGCCAAGCCCGGGGGAGTGTGGATACGCAGTATTTT
TRBJ2-1	-	TRBV9	TRBD2	CASSVELAGFDEQFF	TGTGCCAGCAGCGTAGAACTAGCGGGGTTCGATGAGCAGTTCTTC
TRBJ1-5	many	TRBV20-1	-	CSALQEHSNQPQHF	TGCAGTGCTTTGCAGGAACACAGCAATCAGCCCCAGCATTTT
TRBJ2-1	-	TRBV3-1	-	CASSQGTVSSYNEQFF	TGTGCCAGCAGCCAAGGGACGGTCTCCTCCTACAATGAGCAGTTCTTC
TRBJ2-1	few	TRBV5-1	TRBD2	CASRASGRHSNEQFF	TGCGCCAGCAGGGCAAGCGGGAGGCACTCTAATGAGCAGTTCTTC
TRBJ2-1	-	TRBV4-3	-	CASSQDHSYEQFF	TGCGCCAGCAGCCAAGATCACAGCTATGAGCAGTTCTTC
TRBJ2-3	-	TRBV7-2	TRBD1	CASSLRTGRDTQYF	TGTGCCAGCAGCCTCCGGACAGGGAGGGATACGCAGTATTTT
TRBJ2-4	-	TRBV6-1	-	CASSDMGLAKNIQYF	TGTGCCAGCAGTGATATGGGCCTAGCCAAAAACATTCAGTACTTC
TRBJ2-1	-	TRBV10-3	-	CAISVRLERHNEQFF	TGTGCCATCAGCGTCCGACTAGAACGGCACAATGAGCAGTTCTTC
TRBJ1-1	-	TRBV29-1	-	CSVGSQINTAAFF	TGCAGCGTTGGATCACAGATAAACACTGCAGCTTTCTTT
TRBJ2-3	-	TRBV12-3/TRBV12-4	-	CASSSYPQGALSTDTQYF	TGTGCCAGCAGTTCCTACCCCCAAGGGGCTTTAAGCACAGATACGCAGTATTTT
TRBJ1-4	-	TRBV4-1	-	CASSQKWKRTNEKLFF	TGCGCCAGCAGCCAAAAGTGGAAAAGGACTAATGAAAAACTGTTTTTT
TRBJ1-6	few	TRBV9	-	CASSVNMGNSPLHF	TGTGCCAGCAGCGTAAACATGGGAAATTCACCCCTCCACTTT
TRBJ1-1	many	TRBV7-9	TRBD1	CASSLQGGTEAFF	TGTGCCAGCAGCTTACAGGGGGGAACTGAAGCTTTCTTT
TRBJ1-6	many	TRBV29-1	-	CSVGVLNNSPLHF	TGCAGCGTTGGGGTGTTGAATAATTCACCCCTCCACTTT
TRBJ2-3	few	TRBV10-3	-	CAIRPGKITDTQYF	TGTGCCATCAGGCCGGGGAAGATCACAGATACGCAGTATTTT
TRBJ2-7	few	TRBV6-5	-	CASSYSTISYEQYF	TGTGCCAGCAGTTACTCGACAATTTCCTACGAGCAGTACTTC
TRBJ1-1	few	TRBV6-5	-	CASRPGQLDTEAFF	TGTGCCAGCAGACCTGGACAGCTGGACACTGAAGCTTTCTTT
TRBJ2-1	-	TRBV6-5	-	CASSYAGRANEQFF	TGTGCCAGCAGTTACGCCGGGAGAGCCAATGAGCAGTTCTTC
TRBJ2-7	-	TRBV29-1	TRBD2	CSVRGTSGIYEQYF	TGCAGCGTTCGTGGGACTAGCGGGATTTACGAGCAGTACTTC
TRBJ1-1	-	TRBV15	TRBD1	CATSRTGAPFDTEAFF	TGTGCCACCAGCAGGACAGGGGCGCCCTTTGACACTGAAGCTTTCTTT